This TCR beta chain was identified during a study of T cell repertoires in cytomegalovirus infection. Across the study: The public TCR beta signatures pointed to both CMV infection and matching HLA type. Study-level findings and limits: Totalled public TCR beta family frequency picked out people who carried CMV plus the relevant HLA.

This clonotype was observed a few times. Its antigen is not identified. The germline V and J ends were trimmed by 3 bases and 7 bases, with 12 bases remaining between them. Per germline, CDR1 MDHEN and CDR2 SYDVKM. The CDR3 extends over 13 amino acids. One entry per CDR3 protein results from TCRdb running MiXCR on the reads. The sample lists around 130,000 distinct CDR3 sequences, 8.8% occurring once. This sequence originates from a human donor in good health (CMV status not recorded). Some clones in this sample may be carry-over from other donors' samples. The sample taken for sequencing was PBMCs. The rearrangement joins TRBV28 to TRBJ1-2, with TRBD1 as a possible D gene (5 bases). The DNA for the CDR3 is TGTGCCAGCAGTTTGGACACCGACGCTGGCTACACCTTC. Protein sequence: CASSLDTDAGYTF.